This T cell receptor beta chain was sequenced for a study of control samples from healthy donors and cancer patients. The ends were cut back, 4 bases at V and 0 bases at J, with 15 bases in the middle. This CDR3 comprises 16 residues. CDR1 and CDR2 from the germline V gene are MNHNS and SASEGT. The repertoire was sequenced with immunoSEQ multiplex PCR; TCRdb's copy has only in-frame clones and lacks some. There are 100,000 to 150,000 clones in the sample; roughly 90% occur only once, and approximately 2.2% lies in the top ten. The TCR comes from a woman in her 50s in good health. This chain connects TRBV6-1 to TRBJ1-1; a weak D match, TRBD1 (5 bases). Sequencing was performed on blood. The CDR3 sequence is CASSAGTVELNTEAFF. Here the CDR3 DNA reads TGTGCCAGCAGTGCTGGGACGGTGGAATTGAACACTGAAGCTTTCTTT.